The 21 T cell receptor beta chains given below trace back to one sample, sequenced in a study of neurological immune-mediated disorders. Each CDR3 protein is one row after TCRdb ran MiXCR on the 5' RACE reads. The sample comprises tens of thousands of distinct CDR3 sequences, about an eighth of which are singletons, and around 1.9% rests with the top ten. Sequencing was done on a sample of PBMCs. These receptors were collected from a man in his 60s in good health.

This clonotype was seen repeatedly, ten times or more. The chain links TRBV29-1 to TRBJ2-1, with 11 bases fitting TRBD1. The V gene's germline CDR1 is SQVTM and CDR2 ANQGSEA. The CDR3 contains 15 residues. CDR3 protein: CTTMGGTGGKNEQFF. The CDR3 bases are TGCACCACTATGGGCGGGACAGGGGGAAAAAATGAGCAGTTCTTC.

This clonotype was detected many times. The chain joins TRBV15 to TRBJ1-3, with a tentative D call TRBD1 (5 bases). The CDR3 has 16 residues. Trimming cost V 5 bases and J 0 bases, with 14 bases left between them. Germline loops: CDR1 LNHNV, CDR2 YYDKDF (reference sequence). The CDR3 DNA is TGTGCCACCAGCTCCCCGGACACCCACTCTGGAAACACCATATATTTT. This gives the protein CATSSPDTHSGNTIYF.

This clonotype was seen many times. J is TRBJ2-4 and V is TRBV13, with 10 bases that match TRBD2. Germline lookup yields CDR1 PRHDT and CDR2 FYEKMQ (reference sequence). Trimming took 0 bases from V and 5 from J; bases not matched to a gene: 13. The CDR3 consists of 19 residues. DNA for the CDR3: TGTGCCAGCAGCTTAGGCCAATCGGGGAGCGGGGGGGCCGAAAACATTCAGTACTTC. It specifies CASSLGQSGSGGAENIQYF.

This clonotype has a count of ten or more. The chain has TRBV15 and TRBJ2-5; D is possibly TRBD1 or TRBD2 (5 bases each). V dropped 0 bases and J dropped 5 bases, with 13 bases sitting between them. This CDR3 contains 15 residues. In germline, CDR1 is LNHNV, CDR2 YYDKDF (reference sequence). The CDR3 nucleotides read TGTGCCACCAGCAGAGATGGGGGTCGGGTCGAGACCCAGTACTTC. It is translated as CATSRDGGRVETQYF.

This clonotype was counted many times. The chain carries TRBV18 and TRBJ1-1; no firm D call. Per germline, CDR1 KGHSH and CDR2 LQKENI. The ends were cut back, 3 bases at V and 8 bases at J, with 7 bases in the middle. There are 11 residues in the CDR3. CDR3 DNA sequence: TGTGCCAGCTCACCGAGGAGAGAAGCTTTCTTT. Translation gives CASSPRREAFF. The full variable domain, rest sourced from reference TRBV18 and TRBJ1-1, is NAGVMQNPRHLVRRRGQEARLRCSPMKGHSHVYWYRQLPEEGLKFMVYLQKENIIDESGMPKERFSAEFPKEGPSILRIQQVVRGDSAAYFCASSPRREAFFGQGTRLTVV.

The table lists this clonotype with many counts. The chain joins TRBV7-2 to TRBJ2-3; 14 bases match TRBD2. The CDR3 consists of 16 residues. J lost 3 bases, V lost 5 bases, and 4 bases had no gene match. Germline V CDR1 and CDR2: SGHTA, FQGNSA. The CDR3 region is CASSLRLAGGTDTQYF. The CDR3 DNA reads as TGTGCCAGCAGCCTTAGACTAGCGGGGGGGACAGATACGCAGTATTTT.

This clonotype showed up just a few times. CDR3 protein: CASSQAGRIYGYTF. In nucleotides, the CDR3 is TGCGCCAGCAGCCAAGCGGGGCGTATTTATGGCTACACCTTC. This chain uses TRBV4-3 with TRBJ1-2, with TRBD1 as a possible D gene (5 bases). The CDR3 is made up of 14 amino acids. The germline V and J ends were trimmed by 1 base and 5 bases, with 11 bases remaining between them. Germline V lookup: CDR1 LGHNA, CDR2 YSLEER.

In its sample, this clonotype was seen many times. This chain joins TRBV7-2 and TRBJ2-3; D remains ambiguous. The length of the CDR3 is 11 residues. V was pared by 3 bases and J by 5 bases, with 3 bases between. The germline gives CDR1 SGHTA, CDR2 FQGNSA. The CDR3: CASSLLDTQYF. The CDR3 DNA reads TGTGCCAGCAGCTTGCTAGATACGCAGTATTTT. Using reference TRBV7-2 and TRBJ2-3 for the parts outside the CDR3, the full variable domain is GAGVSQSPSNKVTEKGKDVELRCDPISGHTALYWYRQSLGQGLEFLIYFQGNSAPDKSGLPSDRFSAERTGGSVSTLTIQRTQQEDSAVYLCASSLLDTQYFGPGTRLTVL.

This clonotype came up many times. The chain links TRBV29-1 to TRBJ2-4; D not resolved. There are 15 residues in the CDR3. Germline V CDR1 and CDR2: SQVTM, ANQGSEA. Between the trimmed V and J ends, which lost 4 bases and 0 bases, there was a span of 13 bases. The CDR3 region is CSVVGFGLAKNIQYF. CDR3 coding DNA: TGCAGCGTTGTAGGGTTCGGGCTAGCCAAAAACATTCAGTACTTC.

This clonotype was recorded many times. The V gene is TRBV7-2, the J gene TRBJ2-1; D is possibly TRBD1 (5 bases). CDR3 length equals 15 residues. In germline, CDR1 is SGHTA, CDR2 FQGNSA. V lost 1 base, J lost 5 bases, and 12 bases lay in between. CDR3 bases: TGTGCCAGCAGCTTAGTTCTAGGGGCCCACAATGAGCAGTTCTTC. It codes for CASSLVLGAHNEQFF.

The J gene is TRBJ1-3, the V gene TRBV5-5; no clear D. Germline assignment: CDR1 SGHKS and CDR2 YYEKEE (reference sequence). The V end lost 3 bases, the J end lost 2 bases, and 12 bases lay between the germline ends. The CDR3 has 15 amino acids. This CDR3 is CASSYGPNPGNTIYF. The CDR3 nucleotides read TGTGCCAGCAGCTACGGGCCCAATCCTGGAAACACCATATATTTT.

Many counts were recorded for this clonotype. The rearrangement joins TRBV7-9 to TRBJ2-7; 7 positions match TRBD1. Looked up from germline, CDR1 is SEHNR and CDR2 is FQNEAQ (reference sequence). The V segment lost 3 bases and the J segment 0 bases; nucleotides outside the gene matches: 5. The CDR3 is 15 amino acids. The CDR3: CASSFPGTASYEQYF. DNA for the CDR3: TGTGCCAGCAGCTTCCCCGGGACAGCCTCCTACGAGCAGTACTTC. Supplemented by reference TRBV7-9 and TRBJ2-7, the full variable domain reads DTGVSQNPRHKITKRGQNVTFRCDPISEHNRLYWYRQTLGQGPEFLTYFQNEAQLEKSRLLSDRFSAERPKGSFSTLEIQRTEQGDSAMYLCASSFPGTASYEQYFGPGTRLTVT.

In this sample, this clonotype turned up a few times. The rearrangement uses TRBV20-1 and TRBJ1-1; the D gene is possibly TRBD1 (5 bases). Trimming removed 3 bases from V and 3 bases from J, with 11 bases in between. There are 13 residues in the CDR3. The germline V gene encodes CDR1 DFQATT and CDR2 SNEGSKA (reference sequence). The CDR3 DNA reads as TGCAGTGCTAGTTCTGGGGGATACACTGAAGCTTTCTTT. It translates to CSASSGGYTEAFF.

This clonotype was found many times. The rearrangement links TRBV7-8 to TRBJ2-3; tentative D call: TRBD2 (5 bases). Germline CDR1 reads SGHVS; CDR2 reads FQNEAQ. The CDR3 sequence is 15 residues long. V lost 6 bases to trimming and J lost 0 bases, with 13 bases between them. CDR3 region: CASRGAPISTDTQYF. CDR3 DNA sequence: TGTGCCAGCAGGGGAGCCCCGATAAGCACAGATACGCAGTATTTT. The full variable domain, its missing parts supplied by reference TRBV7-8 and TRBJ2-3, is GAGVSQSPRYKVAKRGQDVALRCDPISGHVSLFWYQQALGQGPEFLTYFQNEAQLDKSGLPSDRFFAERPEGSVSTLKIQRTQQEDSAVYLCASRGAPISTDTQYFGPGTRLTVL.

This clonotype was seen ten or more times. The chain links TRBV5-1 to TRBJ1-1; D perhaps matches TRBD1 (6 bases). The CDR3 is 13 amino acids. Germline V lookup: CDR1 SGHRS, CDR2 YFSETQ. V shed 0 bases and J shed 5 bases, with 8 bases lying between them. The CDR3 region is CASSLEGETEAFF. CDR3 nucleotides: TGCGCCAGCAGCTTGGAGGGGGAGACTGAAGCTTTCTTT.

The chain uses TRBV7-2 and TRBJ2-3; 7 bases agree with TRBD2. The CDR3 is made up of 18 amino acids. CDR1 SGHTA and CDR2 FQGNSA come from the germline V gene. The trim removed 3 bases at V and 0 bases at J, leaving 12 bases unmatched. CDR3 bases: TGTGCCAGCAGCTTGTCCGTAAGCGGGGTCACTAGCACAGATACGCAGTATTTT. It translates to CASSLSVSGVTSTDTQYF.

In this sample, this clonotype turned up many times. The chain is built from TRBV20-1 and TRBJ2-3, with TRBD2 matching 11 bases. The V and J ends lost 2 bases and 0 bases, in that order; junction bases with no gene match: 4. Germline CDR1 reads DFQATT; CDR2 reads SNEGSKA (reference sequence). CDR3 length: 16 residues. This CDR3 is CSARLAGGPSTDTQYF. Written as DNA, the CDR3 is TGCAGTGCTAGACTAGCGGGGGGTCCTAGCACAGATACGCAGTATTTT.

As concerns this clonotype: The junction departs from germline at one end; a sequencing error may be responsible. V is TRBV6-6 and J is TRBJ1-4; 7 bases line up with TRBD1. This CDR3 is built from 14 residues. CDR1 is MNHNY, CDR2 SVGAGI, per germline (reference sequence). As DNA, the CDR3 is TGTGTCAGCAGTCCTGGGACAGTCTATGAAAAACTGGTTTTT. Its translation: CVSSPGTVYEKLVF.

This clonotype was seen at least ten times. The chain has TRBV6-4 and TRBJ2-3; D is undetermined. Germline V gives CDR1 MRHNA, CDR2 SNTAGT. CDR3 length equals 13 residues. V dropped 6 bases and J dropped 4 bases, with 11 bases sitting between them. CDR3 sequence (DNA): TGTGCCAGCAGCCCTGGGCAGGCAGATACGCAGTATTTT. This sequence encodes CASSPGQADTQYF.

This clonotype has ten or more counts. The chain couples TRBV12-3 or TRBV12-4 to TRBJ2-5, with D unresolved. There are 15 residues in the CDR3. Trimming took 6 bases from V and 5 from J, leaving 19 bases between them. The CDR3 DNA sequence: TGTGCCAGCAGCCTCCTGGCAGGCCAAGGGGAGACCCAGTACTTC. It specifies CASSLLAGQGETQYF.

The table lists this clonotype with many counts. The chain links TRBV15 to TRBJ2-7, with D tentatively TRBD2 (7 bases). CDR1 is LNHNV and CDR2 is YYDKDF in the germline V gene (reference sequence). The CDR3 covers 17 residues. Between the trimmed V and J ends, which lost 6 bases and 3 bases, there was a span of 24 bases. DNA of the CDR3: TGTGCCACCAGTCGCCAAGGGGGGACGGGGAGGGGCTACGAGCAGTACTTC. The encoded protein is CATSRQGGTGRGYEQYF.